These T cell receptor beta chains were read from a single sample in a study of cytomegalovirus exposure and HLA in healthy donors. Only in-frame clones appear in the TCRdb table, and some are missing; sequencing was by immunoSEQ multiplex PCR. The data contain over 150,000 clones, around 82% of them seen just once; the ten biggest clones take up about 3%. The specimen was PBMCs. Source of these receptors: a woman in her late teens or twenties in good health and CMV-seropositive. Each CDR3 is given with its conserved first and last residue. Each record gives: CDR3 protein, CDR3 DNA, CDR3 length, V gene, J gene, D gene, clone size. D genes are given only for firm matches. A clone size is listed for some rows: how often the clone was seen (once, few, many), or a class if it is expanded.

CASSLSSGGILTGELFF,TGCGCCAGCAGCTTGTCTTCAGGGGGCATACTCACCGGGGAGCTGTTTTTT,17,TRBV5-1,TRBJ2-2,TRBD1,few
CASSPPLLLDSLRSQYF,TGTGCCAGCTCACCACCTCTTTTATTGGACAGCCTAAGGTCCCAGTACTTC,17,TRBV18,TRBJ2-5,.,.
CASSSPGTGNEKLFF,TGTGCCAGCAGCTCACCCGGGACAGGGAATGAAAAACTGTTTTTT,15,TRBV5-6,TRBJ1-4,TRBD1,once
CASSTRRGAETQYF,TGTGCCAGCAGTACCCGGCGGGGGGCCGAGACCCAGTACTTC,14,TRBV6-6,TRBJ2-5,TRBD2,.
CASSMGGSSQYF,TGTGCCAGTAGTATGGGGGGGTCGTCGCAGTATTTT,12,TRBV19,TRBJ2-3,TRBD2,.
CASSRSGTVIYEQYF,TGTGCCAGCAGTAGATCCGGGACAGTCATCTACGAGCAGTACTTC,15,TRBV6-5,TRBJ2-7,TRBD1,.
CASSPAGGVSTEAFF,TGTGCCAGCAGCCCGGCCGGAGGGGTTTCCACTGAAGCTTTCTTT,15,TRBV7-3,TRBJ1-1,.,few
CASLMNTEAFF,TGTGCCAGCCTAATGAACACTGAAGCTTTCTTT,11,TRBV6-1,TRBJ1-1,.,few
CASRRLAGNNEQFF,TGTGCCAGCAGAAGACTAGCGGGGAACAATGAGCAGTTCTTC,14,TRBV28,TRBJ2-1,TRBD2,few
CASSPRIHNEQFF,TGTGCCAGCAGCCCCAGAATCCACAATGAGCAGTTCTTC,13,TRBV5-6,TRBJ2-1,.,.
CASSSQTGKDYEQYF,TGTGCCAGCAGCTCCCAGACAGGGAAAGATTACGAGCAGTACTTC,15,TRBV7-8,TRBJ2-7,TRBD1,.
CASSFRGQVNYGYTF,TGTGCCAGCAGCTTTCGAGGACAGGTTAACTATGGCTACACCTTC,15,TRBV7-2,TRBJ1-2,TRBD1,.
CASSLYREDTEAFF,TGCGCCAGCAGCTTATATAGGGAGGACACTGAAGCTTTCTTT,14,TRBV5-1,TRBJ1-1,.,.
CASSRSVSYEQYF,TGCGCCAGCAGTCGTTCGGTGAGCTACGAGCAGTACTTC,13,TRBV4-3,TRBJ2-7,.,.
CASLSSGTMGTEAFF,TGTGCCAGCTTATCCTCCGGGACAATGGGTACTGAAGCTTTCTTT,15,TRBV5-6,TRBJ1-1,.,.
CASSVRTGPYGYTF,TGTGCCAGCAGCGTGAGGACAGGGCCCTATGGCTACACCTTC,14,TRBV9,TRBJ1-2,TRBD1,.
CASSGLQDTQYF,TGTGCCAGCTCGGGACTTCAAGATACGCAGTATTTT,12,TRBV9,TRBJ2-3,.,.
CASTRDREGQPQHF,TGTGCCAGTACCCGGGACAGGGAGGGTCAGCCCCAGCATTTT,14,TRBV19,TRBJ1-5,TRBD1,few
CSVEGYSGYTF,TGCAGCGTTGAAGGTTACTCTGGCTACACCTTC,11,TRBV29-1,TRBJ1-2,.,.
CASTDSNSYEQYF,TGCGCCAGCACCGACTCCAACTCCTACGAGCAGTACTTC,13,TRBV5-1,TRBJ2-7,.,.
CASSATYDRDNEQFF,TGTGCCAGCAGCGCCACCTATGACAGGGATAATGAGCAGTTCTTC,15,TRBV13,TRBJ2-1,TRBD1,.
CASSPENGGVRQPQHF,TGTGCCAGCTCACCAGAAAACGGGGGGGTACGACAGCCCCAGCATTTT,16,TRBV18,TRBJ1-5,.,.
CASRLRGGTFGELFF,TGTGCCAGCAGGTTGCGCGGGGGGACCTTCGGGGAGCTGTTTTTT,15,TRBV7-3,TRBJ2-2,TRBD2,.
CASSRGPSATNEKLFF,TGTGCCAGCAGCCGAGGCCCGTCTGCAACTAATGAAAAACTGTTTTTT,16,TRBV5-6,TRBJ1-4,.,.
CASSEGQLPGNTIYF,TGCGCCAGCAGCGAAGGACAGCTCCCTGGAAACACCATATATTTT,15,TRBV5-1,TRBJ1-3,.,.
CASSEGYSAGELFF,TGCGCCAGCAGTGAGGGGTATAGCGCCGGGGAGCTGTTTTTT,14,TRBV10-1,TRBJ2-2,.,.
CAIDRRANQPQHF,TGTGCCATCGACCGGCGGGCGAATCAGCCCCAGCATTTT,13,TRBV6-1,TRBJ1-5,.,.
CASSQPGQGEYGYTF,TGCGCCAGCAGCCAACCCGGACAGGGAGAGTATGGCTACACCTTC,15,TRBV4-1,TRBJ1-2,TRBD1,few